The subject of this entry is one T cell receptor beta chain. Its antigen target is currently unknown. No clone much larger than this one lies a single base away; base qualities are absent. The data belong to a study of T cell changes during pregnancy in multiple sclerosis (dated 2019 in TCRdb). At the level of the whole study: The study examined how the T cell repertoire changed over the course of pregnancy in women with multiple sclerosis.

V is pruned by 0 bases and J by 0 bases, leaving 4 bases of the junction without a gene match. The CDR3 has 18 amino acids, counting the end cysteine and phenylalanine. Left in the record is the CDR3 DNA by itself, 54 bases read in frame from the first base. The germline V gene gives CDR1 as SGHVS and CDR2 as FQNEAQ. The protocol used for the library was the immunoSEQ multiplex PCR assay. TCRdb's version of the immuneACCESS table is confined to in-frame rearrangements and falls short of the full clone set. An unresolved V gene accounts for under half of the shortfall where checked; the remainder is of unknown origin. Counted in this sample were 45,000 to 50,000 clones; about 90% of them appeared once. Clones ranked in the top ten supply approximately 9% of the sample.

The sequence was collected from a female donor with multiple sclerosis, enrolled in a pregnancy study. The chain employs TRBV7-8 and TRBJ1-6; 8 bases in between match TRBD1. The sample consisted of CD8+ T cells from peripheral blood mononuclear cells, taken after pregnancy. CDR3 region: CASSLARTGSSYNSPLHF. The base sequence is TGTGCCAGCAGCTTAGCTCGGACAGGGAGCTCCTATAATTCACCCCTCCACTTT.